The clone carrying this T cell receptor (beta chain) was observed a handful of times. Being one base from a much bigger clone, this may be a read error. This likely comes from a read error, as the CDR3 has no conserved phenylalanine or tryptophan at its end. These data come from a study of regulatory T cells in long-lasting Graves disease. Study-wide background: Antithyroid drug exposure in newly diagnosed Graves' patients had lasted under 3 months.

Libraries of TCR beta came from iRepertoire HTBI primers plus Arm-PCR of CDR3 regions. In TCRdb, the multiplex PCR reads were re-called with MiXCR into one record per CDR3 protein. The data hold more than 350,000 distinct CDR3 sequences, with approximately 15% observed a single time. Time point in this sample: newly diagnosed GD, antithyroid drugs for less than 3 months. PBMC RNA served as the TCR library source. The same sample was also studied in work on T cells in Graves' hyperthyroidism and ophthalmopathy. That work states: Thyroid ultrasound, orbital computed tomography, clinical symptoms, and serum thyroxine and TRAb underpinned diagnoses. Using the HTBI primer set, a first-round RT-PCR was run on the TCR CDR3. A model of 13 V-J features distinguished ophthalmopathy from stable hyperthyroidism.

The starting material was peripheral blood mononuclear cells (PBMCs), obtained at new diagnosis, from a patient treated with antithyroid drugs. The TCR sequence derives from a woman younger than 45 with Graves disease.

CDR3 loop: CASSFLGTQQFL. DNA for the CDR3: TGTGCCAGCAGCTTCCTGGGGACCCAGCAGTTCCTC. The rearrangement joins TRBV5-1 to TRBJ2-1; D possibly matches TRBD1 or TRBD2 (5 bases each). The CDR3 has 12 residues. CDR1 SGHRS and CDR2 YFSETQ come from the germline V gene.